This T cell receptor beta chain stems from a study of blood T cells in healthy people across ages. Germline CDR1 SGHAT, CDR2 FQNNGV. The CDR3 contains 16 residues. It was with a sample-barcoded 5' primer and a J-beta primer mix that a second PCR of roughly 7 to 12 cycles was run. TCRdb itself ran the 5' RACE reads through MiXCR, one entry per CDR3 protein. The sample yields approximately 780,000 distinct CDR3 sequences, around 24% seen once. This clonotype was seen more than once but under ten times. In addition, the sample was reused for a study of T cells of mothers and their children.

The chain combines TRBV11-2 with TRBJ2-5, with TRBD2 matching over 12 bases. Matching the DNA end better, TRBJ2-1 makes the J call doubtful. This TCR came from a boy aged 5-17 years in good health. Sequenced material: blood. The DNA for the CDR3 is TGTGCCAGCAGCCTCCGTCCTAGCGGGGGGGCGGATGAGCAGTTCTTC. It yields the protein CASSLRPSGGADEQFF.